Ten or more counts support the clone carrying this T cell receptor beta chain. Its antigen is as yet unknown. Template switching, a step in the protocol, added a universal primer site, and cDNA carried unique molecular identifiers. From the 5' RACE reads, TCRdb called clonotypes with MiXCR, one entry per CDR3 protein. The sample has some 1,700,000 distinct CDR3 sequences, about 32% seen once; the top ten hold about 0.27%. The CDR3 sequence is 15 residues long. Trimming took 6 bases from V and 2 from J, leaving 17 bases between them. CDR1 and CDR2 from the germline V gene are SGHTA and FQGNSA. This specimen belongs to a study of identical twins. Findings and caveats of the study: Out-of-frame alpha sequences shared by twins showed excess low generation probability. It was out-of-frame TCR alpha sharing in monozygotic twins that models underestimated.

The chain is built from TRBV7-2 and TRBJ2-7, with a weak D call TRBD2 (6 bases). Sequencing used cord blood. The sequence was obtained from a newborn girl in good health. The CDR3 DNA reads as TGTGCCAGCAGTTTATTTTCCGGGAGTGCCTACGAGCAGTACTTC. This translates into CASSLFSGSAYEQYF.